This T cell receptor beta chain was observed in a study of control samples from healthy donors and cancer patients. CDR1 is SGHDN, CDR2 FVKESK, per germline. The CDR3 covers 15 residues. Trimming removed 4 bases at V and 9 bases at J, with 18 bases between. Assay used: immunoSEQ multiplex PCR; TCRdb lists only in-frame clones, some missing. The repertoire consists of just under 100,000 clones, with approximately 95% occurring once and the leading ten covering roughly 8%. Sequencing was carried out using blood. The V call is TRBV14, the J call TRBJ2-2; either TRBD1 or TRBD2 may supply D (5 bases each). The sequence came from a man aged 18 to 30 in good health. CDR3 residues: CASSPRGLSERELFF. As DNA, the CDR3 is TGTGCCAGCAGCCCCCGGGGCCTCAGTGAAAGGGAGCTGTTTTTT.